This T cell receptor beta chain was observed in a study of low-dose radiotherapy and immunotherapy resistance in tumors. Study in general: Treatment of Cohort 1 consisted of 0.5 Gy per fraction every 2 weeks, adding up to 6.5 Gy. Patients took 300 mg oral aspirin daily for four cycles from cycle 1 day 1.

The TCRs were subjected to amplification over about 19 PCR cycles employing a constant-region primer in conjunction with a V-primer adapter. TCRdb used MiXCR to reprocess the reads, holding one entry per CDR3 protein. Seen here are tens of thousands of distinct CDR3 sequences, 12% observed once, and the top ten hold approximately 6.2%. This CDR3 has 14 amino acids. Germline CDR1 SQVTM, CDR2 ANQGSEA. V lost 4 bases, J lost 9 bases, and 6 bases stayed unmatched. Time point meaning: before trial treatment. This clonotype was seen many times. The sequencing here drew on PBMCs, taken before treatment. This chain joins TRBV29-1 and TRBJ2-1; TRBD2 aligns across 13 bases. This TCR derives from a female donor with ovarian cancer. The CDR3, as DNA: TGCAGCGTTGTAGGGACTAGCGGGAACAGTGAGCAGTTCTTC. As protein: CSVVGTSGNSEQFF.